This TCR beta chain was observed in a study of T-cell reconstitution after alpha-beta-depleted transplantation in children. This clonotype was seen ten or more times. This CDR3 comprises 11 residues. Between the trimmed V and J ends, which lost 6 bases and 6 bases, there was a span of 7 bases. Germline V gene data show CDR1 as LGHNA and CDR2 as YSLEER. Researchers prepared the TCRbeta library using unique molecular identifiers, the study reports. TCRdb analysed the PCR reads with MiXCR anew, one entry per CDR3 protein. Found here are some 250,000 distinct CDR3 sequences, around 11% of them singletons; the top ten hold around 3%.

The rearrangement joins TRBV4-3 to TRBJ2-3; no definite D call. The receptor's source is a human donor who donated a stem cell graft to a child with acute lymphoblastic leukemia. The sample in question was PBMCs from the stem cell graft donor, obtained from the stem cell graft. CDR3: CASRQRDTQYF. CDR3 nucleotide sequence: TGCGCCAGCAGGCAACGGGATACGCAGTATTTT.